This T cell receptor beta chain appears in the sequencing data of a study of blood T cell repertoires in COVID-19. Across the study: COVID-19 samples, acute and convalescent, were from the United States, Italy and Spain. T cells, B-cell-depleted T cells, or PBMCs supplied cDNA or gDNA.

In the original analysis: Nucleated cell counts were estimated from reference gene primer amplification. Profiled with immunoSEQ multiplex PCR; TCRdb holds only in-frame clones, not every one. V, J and clone size reflect that table, while D and trimming were determined from the DNA. The sample consists of 99,000 or so clones, more than 75% of them appearing once. The sequenced sample consisted of peripheral blood. This TCR derives from a man aged 55 to 69 with acute or convalescent COVID-19.

CDR3 residues: CSARSVYGYTF. For the CDR3, the DNA is TGCAGTGCTCGGAGTGTCTATGGCTACACCTTC. The chain joins TRBV20-1 to TRBJ1-2; D gene unclear. This CDR3 comprises 11 residues. From germline, CDR1 is DFQATT and CDR2 SNEGSKA (reference sequence). V gave up 5 bases and J gave up 4 bases, with 8 bases separating them.